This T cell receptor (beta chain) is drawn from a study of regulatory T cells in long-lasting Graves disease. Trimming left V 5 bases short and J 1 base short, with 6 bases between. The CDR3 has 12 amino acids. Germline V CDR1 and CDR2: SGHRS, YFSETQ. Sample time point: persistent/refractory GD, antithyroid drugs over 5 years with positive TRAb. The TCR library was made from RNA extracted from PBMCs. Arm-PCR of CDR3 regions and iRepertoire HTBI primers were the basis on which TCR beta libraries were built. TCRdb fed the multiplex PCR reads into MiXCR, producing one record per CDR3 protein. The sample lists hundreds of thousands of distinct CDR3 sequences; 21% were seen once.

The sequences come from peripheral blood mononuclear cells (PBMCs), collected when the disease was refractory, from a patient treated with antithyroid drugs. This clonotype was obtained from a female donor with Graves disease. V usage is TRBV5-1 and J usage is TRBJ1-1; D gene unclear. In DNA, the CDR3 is TGCGCCAGCAGGCAGGAGAACACTGAAGCTTTCTTT. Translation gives CASRQENTEAFF.